This T cell receptor beta chain derives from a study of identical twins. Each CDR3 protein is one row after TCRdb ran MiXCR on the 5' RACE reads. The sample records roughly 200,000 distinct CDR3 sequences, 6% to 9% being singletons. The junction had 8 bases not matched to a gene; V was cut back by 5 bases and J by 5 bases. Per germline, CDR1 SGHTA and CDR2 FQGNSA. The CDR3 loop spans 15 amino acids. Study results and limitations: The study reached conclusions through statistical analysis that was cross-sectional, not following the same donors. There is a chance that invariant MAIT and iNKT cells partially muddied zero-insertion analyses.

A few counts support this clonotype. The antigen is not known. The same data also went into a second study, on yellow fever vaccine responses in identical twins.

This clonotype was sampled from a woman younger than 35 in good health. Material for sequencing was memory (CD45RO+) T cells sorted from blood. This sequence joins TRBV7-2 and TRBJ1-4; the match to TRBD1 covers 7 bases. CDR3 DNA sequence: TGTGCCAGCAGCCCAGGGGGGCAGATCAATGAAAAACTGTTTTTT. This gives the protein CASSPGGQINEKLFF. Full variable domain (missing parts from reference TRBV7-2 and TRBJ1-4): GAGVSQSPSNKVTEKGKDVELRCDPISGHTALYWYRQSLGQGLEFLIYFQGNSAPDKSGLPSDRFSAERTGGSVSTLTIQRTQQEDSAVYLCASSPGGQINEKLFFGSGTQLSVL.